The 10 T cell receptor beta chains presented below share a single source sample, sequenced in a study of cytomegalovirus exposure and HLA in healthy donors. PCR was performed using 60 Vbeta and 13 Jbeta primers. Profiled with immunoSEQ multiplex PCR; TCRdb holds only in-frame clones, not every one. The sample lists fewer than 75,000 clones; more than 60% were seen once. Sequencing was carried out using PBMCs. The receptors stem from a woman in her thirties in good health and CMV-seronegative.

The chain joins TRBV27 to TRBJ2-1; a weak D match, TRBD2 (5 bases). Trimming took 11 bases from V and 2 from J, leaving 16 bases between them. The germline CDR1 and CDR2 sequences are MNHEY and SMNVEV (reference sequence). This CDR3 region has 14 residues. The CDR3 DNA sequence: TGTGCCGGCCCAGGAGGTGTAGCCTACAATGAGCAGTTCTTC. Protein sequence: CAGPGGVAYNEQFF.

There are a few counts of this clone. The chain carries TRBV5-4 and TRBJ2-3, with 10 bases matching TRBD2. The V and J ends lost 3 bases and 1 base, in that order; junction bases with no gene match: 11. The CDR3 has 18 amino acids. CDR1 is SGHNT and CDR2 is YYREEE in the germline V gene (reference sequence). CDR3 nucleotides: TGTGCCAGCAGCTCATACCCCCCCCTAGCGGGGGGCACAGATACGCAGTATTTT. Its translation is CASSSYPPLAGGTDTQYF.

Only a few counts were recorded for this clone. The J gene is TRBJ2-1, the V gene TRBV7-3; no definite D call. Trimming stripped 0 bases from V and 5 bases from J, with 14 bases between. The germline V gene has CDR1 SGHTA and CDR2 FQGTGA. The CDR3 has 16 residues. The CDR3 DNA reads TGTGCCAGCAGCTTAACGACAAGGCCGCCGAACAATGAGCAGTTCTTC. This encodes CASSLTTRPPNNEQFF.

CDR3 sequence reads: CAISDRVSGANVLTF. CDR3 nucleotides: TGTGCCATCAGTGATCGCGTATCTGGGGCCAACGTCCTGACTTTC. The chain couples TRBV10-3 to TRBJ2-6; D is unclear. CDR3 length: 15 amino acids. The V and J ends lost 3 bases and 1 base respectively, with 7 bases between them. Germline CDR1 reads ENHRY; CDR2 reads SYGVKD.

This clone was counted only a few times. The genes are TRBV7-9 and TRBJ2-1; TRBD2 aligns across 8 bases. This CDR3 is 13 amino acids long. Germline loops: CDR1 SEHNR, CDR2 FQNEAQ (reference sequence). J lost 7 bases, V lost 8 bases, and 7 bases had no gene match. CDR3 DNA: TGTGCCAGCGGCCTTCTAGCGGGTAATGAGCAGTTCTTC. Translating it yields CASGLLAGNEQFF.

The chain is built from TRBV7-2 and TRBJ1-2; 12 bases fit TRBD1. The length of the CDR3 is 15 residues. CDR1 is SGHTA, CDR2 FQGNSA, per germline. J lost 7 bases, V lost 7 bases, and 10 bases had no gene match. The CDR3: CASTPLGTGGFGYTF. The CDR3 DNA reads TGTGCCAGCACCCCTCTTGGGACAGGGGGCTTTGGCTACACCTTC.

The chain combines TRBV30 with TRBJ1-1, with D possibly matching TRBD1 (6 bases). This CDR3 is 16 amino acids long. The germline V and J ends were trimmed by 1 base and 1 base, with 16 bases remaining between them. Looked up from germline, CDR1 is GTSNPN and CDR2 is SVGIG (reference sequence). The CDR3 sequence is CAWSGGGGLANTEAFF. The CDR3 bases are TGTGCCTGGAGTGGAGGGGGGGGTCTCGCGAACACTGAAGCTTTCTTT.

V gene TRBV5-1 combines with J gene TRBJ2-3; 7 bases fit TRBD2. The CDR3 runs 15 residues. V dropped 1 base and J dropped 4; count of bases not matched to a gene: 6. CDR1 and CDR2 from the germline V gene are SGHRS and YFSETQ. The CDR3 nucleotides read TGCGCCAGCAGCTTGACGGGCGGGAGACCAGATACGCAGTATTTT. It codes for CASSLTGGRPDTQYF.

The V gene is TRBV14, the J gene TRBJ2-1, with 9 nucleotides matching TRBD2. The V gene end was trimmed by 5 bases and the J gene end by 4 bases; junction bases not matched to a gene: 3. The CDR3 is 14 amino acids. The V gene's germline CDR1 is SGHDN and CDR2 FVKESK. The CDR3 loop is CASSGLARYNEQFF. CDR3 DNA sequence: TGTGCCAGCAGCGGACTAGCGAGGTACAATGAGCAGTTCTTC.

The V call is TRBV2, the J call TRBJ1-5; D is unresolved. The CDR3 length is 14 residues. Germline V lookup: CDR1 SNHLY, CDR2 FYNNEI. V lost 6 bases to trimming and J lost 7 bases, with 16 bases between them. The CDR3 bases are TGTGCCAGCAGCCTCGACGGTTTCGGGCAGCCCCAGCATTTT. As protein: CASSLDGFGQPQHF.